These 7 T cell receptor beta chains came from one sample sequenced in a study of tumor-infiltrating lymphocytes in primary liver carcinoma. Germline DNA was also extracted, with blood RNA taken from unsorted whole blood. TCR beta cDNA was prepared out of around 460 ng total RNA by means of a constant-region primer. Modified slightly, ARM-PCR produced TCR beta libraries over three nested multiplex PCR rounds. The first two PCR rounds used TRBV1-TRBV30 forward primers with a C-beta reverse primer, 10 to 11 cycles each. In TCRdb, the multiplex PCR reads were re-called with MiXCR into one record per CDR3 protein. The sample records a few hundred thousand distinct CDR3 sequences, 50% to 75% being singletons. Sequenced: peripheral blood. The receptor source for this set is a woman in her 30s with primary liver carcinoma and hepatitis B virus infection.

With regard to this clonotype: A read error may be the cause here, since a much bigger clone is one base away. The chain carries TRBV12-3 or TRBV12-4 and TRBJ1-5, with unresolved D. The V end was cut by 6 bases, the J end by 1 base, with 7 bases between. The CDR3 loop spans 13 amino acids. The CDR3 sequence is CASRPKSNQPQHF. CDR3 DNA sequence: TGTGCCAGCAGACCGAAAAGCAATCAGCCCCAGCATTTT.

The rearrangement joins TRBV6-1 to TRBJ1-6; D is perhaps TRBD1 (6 bases). Germline-derived CDR1 and CDR2 are MNHNS and SASEGT. CDR3 length equals 13 residues. Trimming took off 9 bases at V and 7 bases at J, with 13 bases between the two ends. CDR3 bases: TGTGCCAGTTACGGACAGAGCAATTCACCCCTCCACTTT. This translates into CASYGQSNSPLHF.

The sample holds many counts of this clonotype. V gene TRBV6-5 combines with J gene TRBJ2-1; 12 bases are a match to TRBD2. With V trimmed by 6 bases and J by 5 bases, 5 bases remained unmatched. Per germline, CDR1 MNHEY and CDR2 SVGAGI. The CDR3 runs 15 residues. The CDR3 DNA sequence: TGTGCCAGCAGCTGGACTAGCGGGACTAACAATGAGCAGTTCTTC. Translated, it gives CASSWTSGTNNEQFF.

On this clonotype: With a much larger clone just one base away, this may be a read error. This chain uses TRBV4-3 with TRBJ1-2; 7 nucleotides line up with TRBD1. Per the germline V gene, CDR1 is LGHNA and CDR2 is YSLEER. The CDR3 has 14 residues. V lost 0 bases, J lost 8 bases, and 6 bases stayed unmatched. The CDR3 is CASSQDSTGCGYTF. The DNA of the CDR3 is TGCGCCAGCAGCCAAGATTCGACAGGGTGCGGCTACACCTTC.

Worth noting for this clonotype: A much larger clone sits a single nucleotide away, making a read error possible. The chain has TRBV29-1 and TRBJ2-2; 8 bases are shared with TRBD1. Germline V gene sequence: CDR1 SQVTM, CDR2 ANQGSEA. The CDR3 covers 14 residues. Losses at the gene ends were 4 bases for V and 4 bases for J; bases not matched to a gene: 5. This CDR3 reads CSVGEQGATGELFF. The CDR3 bases are TGCAGCGTTGGGGAGCAGGGGGCCACCGGGGAGCTGTTTTTT.

In the case of this clonotype: In this CDR3 the conserved last residue, phenylalanine or tryptophan, is missing, so a read error is likely. In nucleotides, the CDR3 is TGTGCCAGCAGCCTAGCGGGACGCACAGATACGCAGTATTCT. Translated: CASSLAGRTDTQYS. The rearrangement joins TRBV12-3 or TRBV12-4 to TRBJ2-3, with TRBD2 identical over 9 bases. This CDR3 has 14 residues. V lost 6 bases and J lost 1; bases outside the gene matches: 2.

A note on this clonotype: A read error may produce the germline difference seen at one junction end. The rearrangement links TRBV29-1 to TRBJ1-2; no clear D. This CDR3 has 11 residues. Germline CDR1 reads SQVTM; CDR2 reads ANQGSEA. The CDR3 reads CNVEDKTSYNF. The CDR3 nucleotides read TGCAACGTTGAAGATAAGACCAGCTACAACTTC.